Sequencing of this TCR beta chain was carried out in a study of cytomegalovirus exposure and HLA in healthy donors. Overall study results and limits: The authors enumerated some 170 TCR beta chains as linked to cytomegalovirus. Most TCR sequences proved rare, with some public TCRs found in many donors. V- and J-gene trimming in TCR beta was tied to a missense DCLRE1C variant by an analysis performed later. The authors later found TCR association rates varying by HLA locus, with DRB1 most and HLA-C fewest.

As to this clone: Its specificity is unknown.

PCR employed 60 Vbeta and 13 Jbeta primers. Assay used: immunoSEQ multiplex PCR; TCRdb lists only in-frame clones, some missing. This sample yields 150,000 to 200,000 clones, of which about four fifths are seen a single time; approximately 6% belongs to the top ten. Per germline, CDR1 MNHNS and CDR2 SASEGT. There are 12 residues in the CDR3. V was cut by 7 bases and J by 6 bases, with 13 bases left in between. The TCR sequence derives from a woman aged 25 to 39 in good health and CMV-seropositive. What was sequenced was PBMCs. The chain couples TRBV6-1 to TRBJ2-7; possibly TRBD2 for D (5 bases). The CDR3 nucleotides are TGTGCCAGCATGGCCTATCGGGGCGAGCAGTACTTC. This sequence encodes CASMAYRGEQYF.